The rows below give T cell receptor beta chains drawn from one sample of a study of T cells in Graves' hyperthyroidism and ophthalmopathy. Each CDR3 protein gets one entry after TCRdb re-called the multiplex PCR reads with MiXCR. The profile shows about 530,000 distinct CDR3 sequences, 17% of them singletons. The sample was blood. These receptors were taken from a woman aged 18-29 years with Graves' ophthalmopathy. The CDR3 runs from the conserved cysteine through the conserved F or W. A D gene is named only where the DNA matches it firmly. Size is stated for part of the rows, as once, few or many counts, or as a class when the clone is expanded.

TRBJ2-5 | . | many | TRBV7-8 | CASSLATGLETQYF | TGTGCCAGCAGCTTAGCTACTGGGTTGGAGACCCAGTACTTC
TRBJ2-7 | . | many | TRBV28 | CASSQDWVAYEQYF | TGTGCCAGCAGTCAAGACTGGGTAGCCTACGAGCAGTACTTC
TRBJ1-2 | . | . | TRBV14 | CASSQLRNYGYTF | TGTGCCAGCAGCCAACTCCGGAACTATGGCTACACCTTC
TRBJ2-7 | . | . | TRBV9 | CTSSVESASYEQYF | TGTACCAGCAGCGTAGAGAGTGCTTCCTACGAGCAGTACTTC
TRBJ2-3 | . | many | TRBV20-1 | CSATGPRSDTQYF | TGCAGTGCAACCGGACCTAGGTCGGATACGCAGTATTTT
TRBJ2-1 | TRBD2 | . | TRBV4-2 | CASSQTGTRLRDNEQFF | TGTGCCAGCAGCCAAACCGGGACTAGGCTTCGGGACAATGAGCAGTTCTTC
TRBJ1-1 | . | many | TRBV30 | CAWSRGGSEAFF | TGTGCCTGGAGCCGGGGCGGCAGTGAAGCTTTCTTT
TRBJ1-4 | . | many | TRBV7-9 | CASSLLPGREKLFF | TGTGCCAGCAGCTTACTCCCAGGTCGGGAAAAACTGTTTTTT
TRBJ1-1 | . | . | TRBV6-1 | CASARDGSRTEAFF | TGTGCCAGTGCCAGAGATGGGAGTCGCACTGAAGCTTTCTTT
TRBJ2-7 | TRBD2 | . | TRBV28 | CAGSDMGLDYEQCF | TGTGCCGGCAGTGATATGGGACTAGACTACGAGCAGTGCTTC
TRBJ2-7 | . | once | TRBV6-1 | CASRGGGLYEQYF | TGTGCCAGCCGAGGGGGGGGGCTGTACGAGCAGTACTTC
TRBJ1-1 | TRBD1 | many | TRBV12-3/TRBV12-4 | CASSLADRQGAFF | TGTGCCAGCAGTTTAGCGGATCGACAGGGAGCTTTCTTT
TRBJ2-7 | . | . | TRBV7-2 | CASRSGRESSSEQYF | TGTGCCAGCAGGTCGGGCCGCGAGAGCTCCTCCGAGCAGTACTTC
TRBJ2-1 | TRBD2 | many | TRBV12-3/TRBV12-4 | CASRPTAGGPNEQFF | TGTGCCAGCAGGCCCACAGCGGGGGGGCCCAATGAGCAGTTCTTC
TRBJ2-7 | . | . | TRBV20-1 | CSAIRDDTSYEQYF | TGCAGTGCCATCCGGGACGACACCTCCTACGAGCAGTACTTC
TRBJ1-1 | . | many | TRBV20-1 | CSAWVNRVSAFF | TGCAGTGCTTGGGTAAACAGGGTGTCAGCTTTCTTT
TRBJ2-7 | TRBD2 | many | TRBV7-2 | CASSPKLVAGTFPYEQYF | TGTGCCAGCAGCCCAAAGTTAGTAGCGGGAACCTTTCCCTACGAGCAGTACTTC